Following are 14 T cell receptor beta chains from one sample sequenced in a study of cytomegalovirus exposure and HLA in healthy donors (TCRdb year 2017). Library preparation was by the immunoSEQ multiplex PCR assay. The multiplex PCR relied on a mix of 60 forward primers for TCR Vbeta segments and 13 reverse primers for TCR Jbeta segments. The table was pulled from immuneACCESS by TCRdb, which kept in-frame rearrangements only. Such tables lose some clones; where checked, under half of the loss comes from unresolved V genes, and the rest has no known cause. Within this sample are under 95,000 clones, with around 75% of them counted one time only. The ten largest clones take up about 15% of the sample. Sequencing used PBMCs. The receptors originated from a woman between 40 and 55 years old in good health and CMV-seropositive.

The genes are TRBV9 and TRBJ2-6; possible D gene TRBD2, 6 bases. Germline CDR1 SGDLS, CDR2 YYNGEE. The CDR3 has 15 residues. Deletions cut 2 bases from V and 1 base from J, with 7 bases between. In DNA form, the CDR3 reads TGTGCCAGCAGCGTCGGGACTTCTGGGGCCAACGTCCTGACTTTC. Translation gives CASSVGTSGANVLTF.

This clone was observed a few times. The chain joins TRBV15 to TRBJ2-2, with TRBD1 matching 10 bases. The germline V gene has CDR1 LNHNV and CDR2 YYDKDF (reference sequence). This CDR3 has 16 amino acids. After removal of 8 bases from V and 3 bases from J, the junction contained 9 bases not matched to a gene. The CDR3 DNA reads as TGTGCCACCTCCCGCCCCGGGACAGGGGACACCGGGGAGCTGTTTTTT. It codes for CATSRPGTGDTGELFF.

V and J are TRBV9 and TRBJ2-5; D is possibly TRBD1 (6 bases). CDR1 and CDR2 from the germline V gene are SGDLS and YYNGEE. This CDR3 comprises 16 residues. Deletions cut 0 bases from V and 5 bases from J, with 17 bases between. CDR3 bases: TGTGCCAGCAGCGTAGCAGGTGGGGGCTCCTGGGAGACCCAGTACTTC. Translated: CASSVAGGGSWETQYF.

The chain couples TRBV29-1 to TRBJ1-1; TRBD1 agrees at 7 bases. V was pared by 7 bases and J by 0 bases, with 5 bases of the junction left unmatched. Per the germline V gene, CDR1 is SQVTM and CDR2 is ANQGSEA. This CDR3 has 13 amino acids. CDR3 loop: CSAPGGLNTEAFF. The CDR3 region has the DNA TGCAGCGCCCCAGGGGGTTTGAACACTGAAGCTTTCTTT.

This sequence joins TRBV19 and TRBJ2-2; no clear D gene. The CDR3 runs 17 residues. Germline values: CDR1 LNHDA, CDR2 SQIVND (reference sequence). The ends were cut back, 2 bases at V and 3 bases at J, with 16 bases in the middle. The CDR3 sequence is CASSIFRLTKHTGELFF. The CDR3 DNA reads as TGTGCCAGTAGTATATTCCGACTCACAAAACACACCGGGGAGCTGTTTTTT.

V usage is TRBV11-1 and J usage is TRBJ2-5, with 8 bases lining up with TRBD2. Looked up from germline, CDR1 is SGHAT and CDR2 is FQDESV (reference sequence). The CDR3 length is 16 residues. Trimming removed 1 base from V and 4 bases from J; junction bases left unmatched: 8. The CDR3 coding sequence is TGTGCCAGCAGCTTAGGCACAGGGACTAGGAGAGAGACCCAGTACTTC. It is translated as CASSLGTGTRRETQYF.

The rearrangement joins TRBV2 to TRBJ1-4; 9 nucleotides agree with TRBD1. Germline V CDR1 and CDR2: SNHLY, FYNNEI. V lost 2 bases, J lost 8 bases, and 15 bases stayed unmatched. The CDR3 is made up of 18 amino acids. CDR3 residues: CASSEWGLNRGRREKLFF. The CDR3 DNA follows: TGTGCCAGCAGTGAATGGGGCCTTAACAGGGGGCGTCGAGAAAAACTGTTTTTT.

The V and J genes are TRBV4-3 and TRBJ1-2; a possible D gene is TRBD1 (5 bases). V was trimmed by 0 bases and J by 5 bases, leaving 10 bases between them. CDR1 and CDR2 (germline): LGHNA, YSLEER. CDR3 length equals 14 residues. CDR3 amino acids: CASSQDRGGYGYTF. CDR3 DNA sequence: TGCGCCAGCAGCCAAGATCGGGGGGGATATGGCTACACCTTC.

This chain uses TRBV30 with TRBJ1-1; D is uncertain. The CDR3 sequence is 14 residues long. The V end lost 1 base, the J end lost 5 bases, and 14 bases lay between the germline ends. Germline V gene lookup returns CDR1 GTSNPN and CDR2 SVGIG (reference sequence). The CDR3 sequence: CAWSGLSGGTEAFF. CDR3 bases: TGTGCCTGGAGTGGGTTAAGCGGCGGGACTGAAGCTTTCTTT. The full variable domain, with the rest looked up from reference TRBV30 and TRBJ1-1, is SQTIHQWPATLVQPVGSPLSLECTVEGTSNPNLYWYRQAAGRGLQLLFYSVGIGQISSEVPQNLSASRPQDRQFILSSKKLLLSDSGFYLCAWSGLSGGTEAFFGQGTRLTVV.

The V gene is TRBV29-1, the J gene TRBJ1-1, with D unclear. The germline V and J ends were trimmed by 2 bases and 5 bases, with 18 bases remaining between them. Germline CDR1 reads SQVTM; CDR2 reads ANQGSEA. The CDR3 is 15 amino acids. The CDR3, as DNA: TGCAGCGTTGAAAAAGGGAGATATACGGCGACTGAAGCTTTCTTT. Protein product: CSVEKGRYTATEAFF. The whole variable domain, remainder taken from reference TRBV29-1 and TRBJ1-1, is SAVISQKPSRDICQRGTSLTIQCQVDSQVTMMFWYRQQPGQSLTLIATANQGSEATYESGFVIDKFPISRPNLTFSTLTVSNMSPEDSSIYLCSVEKGRYTATEAFFGQGTRLTVV.

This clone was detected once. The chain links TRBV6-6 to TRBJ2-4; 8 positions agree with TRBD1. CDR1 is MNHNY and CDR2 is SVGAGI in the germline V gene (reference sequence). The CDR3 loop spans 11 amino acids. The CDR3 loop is CATQAGGMSYF. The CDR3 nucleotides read TGTGCAACACAGGCAGGGGGCATGAGTTACTTC.

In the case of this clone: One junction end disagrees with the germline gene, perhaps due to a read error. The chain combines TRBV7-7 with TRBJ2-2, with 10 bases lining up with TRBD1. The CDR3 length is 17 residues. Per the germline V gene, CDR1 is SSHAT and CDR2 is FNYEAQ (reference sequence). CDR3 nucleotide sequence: TGTGCTAGCAGCTTAGCTCCGAGACAGGGGGCTACCGGGGAGCTGTTTTTT. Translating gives CASSLAPRQGATGELFF.

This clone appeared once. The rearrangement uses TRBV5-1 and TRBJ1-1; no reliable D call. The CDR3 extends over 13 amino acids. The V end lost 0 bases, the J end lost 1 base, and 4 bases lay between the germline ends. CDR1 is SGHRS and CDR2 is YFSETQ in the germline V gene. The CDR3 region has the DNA TGCGCCAGCAGCTTGGAACAGAACACTGAAGCTTTCTTT. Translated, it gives CASSLEQNTEAFF.

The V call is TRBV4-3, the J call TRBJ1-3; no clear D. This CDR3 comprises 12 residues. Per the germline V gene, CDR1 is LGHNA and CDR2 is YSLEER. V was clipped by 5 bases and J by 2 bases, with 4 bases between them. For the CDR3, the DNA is TGCGCCAGCAGCAACACTGGAAACACCATATATTTT. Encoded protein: CASSNTGNTIYF.